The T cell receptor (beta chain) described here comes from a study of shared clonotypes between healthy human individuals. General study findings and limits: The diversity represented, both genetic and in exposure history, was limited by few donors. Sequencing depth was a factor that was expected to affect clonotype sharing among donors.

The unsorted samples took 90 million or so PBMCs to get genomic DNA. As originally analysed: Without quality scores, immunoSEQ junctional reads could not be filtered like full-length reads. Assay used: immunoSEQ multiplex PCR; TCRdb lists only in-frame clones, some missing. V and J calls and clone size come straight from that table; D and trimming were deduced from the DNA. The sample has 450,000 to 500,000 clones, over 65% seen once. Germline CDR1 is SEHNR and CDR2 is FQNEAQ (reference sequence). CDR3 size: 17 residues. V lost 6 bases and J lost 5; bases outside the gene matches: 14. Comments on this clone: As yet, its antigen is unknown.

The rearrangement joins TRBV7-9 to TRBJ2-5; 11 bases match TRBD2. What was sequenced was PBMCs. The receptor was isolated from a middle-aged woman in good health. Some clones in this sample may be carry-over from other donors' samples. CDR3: CASRPTSGRGGQETQYF. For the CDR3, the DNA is TGTGCCAGCAGGCCTACTAGCGGGAGAGGGGGTCAGGAGACCCAGTACTTC.